This entry lists 11 T cell receptor beta chains sequenced from one sample in a study of OX40 agonist ivuxolimab in advanced cancers. TCRdb keeps only in-frame clones here, not all; method: immunoSEQ multiplex PCR. The sample consists of almost 50,000 clones, more than 85% of them appearing once. This specimen consisted of CD4+ or CD8+ T cells sorted from blood, obtained in a trial of the OX40 agonist ivuxolimab. Receptor source: an adult with an advanced solid tumor such as melanoma, head and neck, liver or kidney cancer.

The genes are TRBV28 and TRBJ1-2; a possible D gene is TRBD1 (5 bases). The CDR3 is 13 amino acids. The germline V gene encodes CDR1 MDHEN and CDR2 SYDVKM. The germline V and J ends were trimmed by 4 bases and 5 bases, with 11 bases remaining between them. CDR3 amino acids: CASSSLGPYGYTF. The CDR3 DNA reads as TGTGCCAGCAGTTCCCTGGGGCCATATGGCTACACCTTC.

This clone was seen a few times. The chain is built from TRBV2 and TRBJ2-5, with D possibly matching TRBD2 (5 bases). Germline lookup yields CDR1 SNHLY and CDR2 FYNNEI. CDR3 length equals 12 residues. The germline V and J ends were trimmed by 10 bases and 1 base, with 10 bases remaining between them. CDR3 nucleotide sequence: TGTGCCACCCTAGCAGTCCAAGAGACCCAGTACTTC. Translated: CATLAVQETQYF.

This chain connects TRBV28 to TRBJ2-7, with TRBD1 matching over 8 bases. The length of the CDR3 is 15 residues. Looked up from germline, CDR1 is MDHEN and CDR2 is SYDVKM. V lost 5 bases and J lost 6; bases outside the gene matches: 12. The DNA of the CDR3 is TGTGCCAGCAGTCCAATGGACAGGGTTTTCCCCGAGCAGTACTTC. Its translation: CASSPMDRVFPEQYF.

CDR3 coding DNA: TGTGCCAGCTCACGTGGGCAGGGGAATGAAAAACTGTTTTTT. The encoded protein is CASSRGQGNEKLFF. The chain uses TRBV18 and TRBJ1-4; D might be TRBD1 (6 bases). Looked up from germline, CDR1 is KGHSH and CDR2 is LQKENI. This CDR3 region has 14 residues. The V gene lost 4 bases and the J gene lost 5 bases, with 11 bases spanning the gap.

In its sample, this clone was seen a few times. J is TRBJ2-3 and V is TRBV19; D is possibly TRBD1 or TRBD2 (5 bases each). The CDR3 totals 17 residues. Trimming removed 5 bases from V and 4 bases from J, with 22 bases in between. Germline V CDR1 and CDR2: LNHDA, SQIVND (reference sequence). The CDR3 DNA follows: TGTGCCAGTAGTGTCGACTACCCAGGGAAGGTCGCAGATACGCAGTATTTT. Translated, it gives CASSVDYPGKVADTQYF.

The chain has TRBV19 and TRBJ2-1; D ambiguous. Germline-derived CDR1 and CDR2 are LNHDA and SQIVND (reference sequence). Trimming removed 4 bases at V and 0 bases at J, with 10 bases between. CDR3 size: 15 residues. CDR3 sequence: CASSTNKGSYNEQFF. The DNA of the CDR3 is TGTGCCAGTAGTACAAACAAAGGCTCCTACAATGAGCAGTTCTTC.

The chain has TRBV2 and TRBJ2-3; 10 bases fit TRBD2. V lost 2 bases to trimming and J lost 1 base; unmatched junction nucleotides: 21. Germline CDR1 and CDR2: SNHLY and FYNNEI. This CDR3 spans 22 amino acids. For the CDR3, the DNA is TGTGCCAGCAGTGAAAGTAGTAGCGGGGGGTTTTCTTCCGGCCGTGGCACAGATACGCAGTATTTT. It translates to CASSESSSGGFSSGRGTDTQYF.

This clone was detected only a few times. The gene calls are TRBV2 and TRBJ2-2, with 8 bases matching TRBD2. The length of the CDR3 is 15 residues. The V segment lost 4 bases and the J segment 7 bases; nucleotides outside the gene matches: 8. CDR1 and CDR2 (germline): SNHLY, FYNNEI. CDR3 sequence: CASSVASGSHGELFF. For the CDR3, the DNA is TGTGCCAGCAGTGTGGCGAGCGGGAGCCACGGGGAGCTGTTTTTT.

The chain carries TRBV27 and TRBJ1-6; D is ambiguous. The CDR3 runs to 17 residues. Looked up from germline, CDR1 is MNHEY and CDR2 is SMNVEV (reference sequence). The germline V and J ends were trimmed by 0 bases and 0 bases, with 9 bases remaining between them. The CDR3 nucleotides are TGTGCCAGCAGTTTATCTACCTTTAGCTCCTATAATTCACCCCTCCACTTT. Amino acids: CASSLSTFSSYNSPLHF.

This clone was detected once. This chain joins TRBV28 and TRBJ1-5; 9 bases are shared with TRBD1. The CDR3 contains 16 residues. Germline CDR1 MDHEN, CDR2 SYDVKM. The V gene end was trimmed by 6 bases and the J gene end by 6 bases; junction bases not matched to a gene: 12. The CDR3 is CASSTPGQGGGQPQHF. As DNA, the CDR3 is TGTGCCAGCAGCACCCCGGGACAGGGCGGGGGTCAGCCCCAGCATTTT.

This chain uses TRBV5-1 with TRBJ1-3; D is uncertain. Germline loops: CDR1 SGHRS, CDR2 YFSETQ. V was clipped by 2 bases and J by 0 bases, with 9 bases between them. The CDR3 runs 15 residues. CDR3 nucleotide sequence: TGCGCCAGCAGCTTAACGACGAGCTCTGGAAACACCATATATTTT. Translating it yields CASSLTTSSGNTIYF.